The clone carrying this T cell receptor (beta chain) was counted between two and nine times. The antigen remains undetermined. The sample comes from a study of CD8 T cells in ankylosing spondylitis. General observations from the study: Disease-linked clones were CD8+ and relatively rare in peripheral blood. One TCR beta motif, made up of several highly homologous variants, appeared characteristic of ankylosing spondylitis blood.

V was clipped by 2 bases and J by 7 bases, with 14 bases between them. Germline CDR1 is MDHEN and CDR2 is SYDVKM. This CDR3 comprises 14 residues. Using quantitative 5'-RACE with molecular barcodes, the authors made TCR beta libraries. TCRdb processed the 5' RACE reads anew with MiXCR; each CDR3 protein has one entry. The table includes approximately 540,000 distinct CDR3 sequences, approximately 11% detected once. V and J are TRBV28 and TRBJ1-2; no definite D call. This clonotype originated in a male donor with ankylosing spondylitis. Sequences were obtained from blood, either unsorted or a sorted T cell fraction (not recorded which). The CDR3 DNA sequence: TGTGCCAGCAGTTTACCGGGCCTATCTAGTGGCTACACCTTC. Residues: CASSLPGLSSGYTF.